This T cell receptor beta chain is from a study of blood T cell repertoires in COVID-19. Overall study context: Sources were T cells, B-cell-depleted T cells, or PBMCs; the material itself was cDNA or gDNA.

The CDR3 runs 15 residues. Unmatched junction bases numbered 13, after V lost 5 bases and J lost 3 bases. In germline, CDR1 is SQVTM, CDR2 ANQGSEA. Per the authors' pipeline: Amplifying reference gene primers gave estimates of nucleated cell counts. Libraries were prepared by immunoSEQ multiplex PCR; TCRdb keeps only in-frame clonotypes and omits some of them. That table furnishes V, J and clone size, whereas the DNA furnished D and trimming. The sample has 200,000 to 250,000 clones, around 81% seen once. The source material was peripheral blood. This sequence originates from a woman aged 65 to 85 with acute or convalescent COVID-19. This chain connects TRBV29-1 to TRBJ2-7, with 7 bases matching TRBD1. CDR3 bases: TGCAGCGTTTCCCTGGGACAGCCTTTCTACTACGAGCAGTACTTC. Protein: CSVSLGQPFYYEQYF.